The rows below give T cell receptor beta chains drawn from one sample of a study of tumor-infiltrating lymphocytes in primary liver carcinoma. Via MiXCR, TCRdb re-called the multiplex PCR reads, giving one row per CDR3 protein. The table shows some 64,000 distinct CDR3 sequences, with around 64% occurring only once. The sequenced sample was liver tumor tissue from sampling region 4. These receptor sequences come from a man between 40 and 49 years old with primary liver carcinoma and hepatitis B virus infection. Both conserved end residues are part of each CDR3. The order of the fields is D gene, clone size, J gene, V gene, CDR3 protein, CDR3 DNA. The D gene is left open where the match is weak. Clone size is given for some rows only: seen once, a few or many times, or a class if the clone is expanded.

d_call: -
clone_size: -
j_call: TRBJ2-3
v_call: TRBV28
cdr3_aa: CARRDTTSTDMQYF
cdr3_nt: TGTGCCAGGAGGGACACGACTAGCACAGATATGCAGTATTTT

d_call: -
clone_size: -
j_call: TRBJ2-1
v_call: TRBV4-1
cdr3_aa: CTSSQCSGWNNKQFF
cdr3_nt: TGCACCAGCAGCCAATGTAGCGGATGGAACAATAAGCAGTTCTTC

d_call: -
clone_size: many
j_call: TRBJ1-5
v_call: TRBV6-1
cdr3_aa: CASGRGTGPQHF
cdr3_nt: TGTGCCAGCGGGAGGGGGACGGGGCCCCAGCATTTT

d_call: TRBD2
clone_size: -
j_call: TRBJ2-7
v_call: TRBV4-2
cdr3_aa: CASSGKPGLERGPHEQYF
cdr3_nt: TGTGCCAGCAGTGGAAAACCGGGACTAGAGAGAGGGCCACATGAGCAGTACTTC

d_call: -
clone_size: many
j_call: TRBJ2-7
v_call: TRBV6-6
cdr3_aa: CASSYSGRFGEQYF
cdr3_nt: TGTGCCAGCAGTTACTCTGGCAGGTTCGGCGAGCAGTACTTC

d_call: -
clone_size: -
j_call: TRBJ2-1
v_call: TRBV4-2
cdr3_aa: CASSRDWITGGEQFF
cdr3_nt: TGTGCCAGCAGCCGGGATTGGATTACCGGCGGTGAGCAGTTCTTC

d_call: TRBD2
clone_size: many
j_call: TRBJ2-3
v_call: TRBV9
cdr3_aa: CASSVEAGVADTQYF
cdr3_nt: TGTGCCAGCAGCGTAGAAGCGGGAGTCGCAGATACGCAGTATTTT

d_call: TRBD2
clone_size: -
j_call: TRBJ2-7
v_call: TRBV11-2
cdr3_aa: CANSLELQAGMNGQYF
cdr3_nt: TGTGCCAACAGCTTAGAGCTCCAAGCGGGAATGAATGGGCAGTACTTC

d_call: TRBD2
clone_size: many
j_call: TRBJ2-2
v_call: TRBV11-1
cdr3_aa: CAGSLSGSGTGELFF
cdr3_nt: TGTGCCGGCAGCTTAAGCGGGAGTGGAACCGGGGAGCTGTTTTTT

d_call: -
clone_size: -
j_call: TRBJ2-2
v_call: TRBV7-9
cdr3_aa: CANSLVLQCWTGELFF
cdr3_nt: TGTGCCAACAGCTTAGTTCTTCAGTGTTGGACCGGGGAGCTGTTTTTT

d_call: TRBD2
clone_size: -
j_call: TRBJ2-1
v_call: TRBV11-3
cdr3_aa: CASSLISGRPYDEQFF
cdr3_nt: TGTGCCAGCAGCCTGATTAGCGGGAGACCCTACGATGAGCAATTCTTC

d_call: TRBD2
clone_size: medium-sized
j_call: TRBJ2-1
v_call: TRBV11-2
cdr3_aa: CASSLSGSSNEQFF
cdr3_nt: TGTGCCAGCAGCTTGAGCGGGAGCTCCAATGAGCAGTTCTTC

d_call: -
clone_size: few
j_call: TRBJ2-7
v_call: TRBV13
cdr3_aa: CAGSPQRPEGTYEQYF
cdr3_nt: TGTGCCGGCTCCCCCCAGAGACCCGAAGGCACCTACGAGCAGTACTTC

d_call: TRBD2
clone_size: once
j_call: TRBJ2-1
v_call: TRBV11-2
cdr3_aa: CASNLGIGRVVNEQFF
cdr3_nt: TGTGCCAGCAACTTAGGGATAGGGAGGGTTGTAAATGAGCAGTTCTTT

d_call: -
clone_size: -
j_call: TRBJ2-2
v_call: TRBV29-1
cdr3_aa: CGVEAVGGTTGELFF
cdr3_nt: TGCGGCGTTGAAGCGGTTGGGGGAACCACCGGTGAGCTGTTTTTT

d_call: TRBD2
clone_size: -
j_call: TRBJ2-1
v_call: TRBV11-1
cdr3_aa: CASSLRIAGEVEGNEQFF
cdr3_nt: TGTGCCAGCAGCTTACGTATTGCGGGAGAGGTAGAAGGCAATGAGCAGTTCTTC

d_call: TRBD1
clone_size: -
j_call: TRBJ2-1
v_call: TRBV7-9
cdr3_aa: CASNLPYQGAKTNEQFF
cdr3_nt: TGTGCCAGTAACTTACCATATCAGGGGGCTAAAACAAATGAGCAGTTCTTC

d_call: TRBD1
clone_size: -
j_call: TRBJ1-5
v_call: TRBV20-1
cdr3_aa: CSARSSGQGAGQSQHF
cdr3_nt: TGCAGTGCTAGATCCTCGGGACAGGGGGCCGGTCAGTCCCAGCATTTT

d_call: TRBD1
clone_size: many
j_call: TRBJ1-5
v_call: TRBV12-3/TRBV12-4
cdr3_aa: CASSRTGSNQPQHF
cdr3_nt: TGTGCCAGCAGTAGGACAGGGAGCAATCAGCCCCAGCATTTT

d_call: -
clone_size: -
j_call: TRBJ2-1
v_call: TRBV6-1
cdr3_aa: CASTVPLGGNNNEQFF
cdr3_nt: TGTGCCAGCACCGTACCTTTGGGGGGCAACAACAACGAGCAGTTCTTC

d_call: -
clone_size: -
j_call: TRBJ2-3
v_call: TRBV10-2
cdr3_aa: CASGHTSRRTYF
cdr3_nt: TGCGCCAGCGGCCACACTAGTAGGAGAACGTATTTT

d_call: -
clone_size: once
j_call: TRBJ2-2
v_call: TRBV12-3/TRBV12-4
cdr3_aa: CASSFFAWGFNIGELFF
cdr3_nt: TGTGCCAGCAGTTTTTTCGCCTGGGGATTTAACATCGGGGAGCTGTTTTTT

d_call: TRBD2
clone_size: -
j_call: TRBJ2-1
v_call: TRBV4-3
cdr3_aa: CASSHLGLAVDDQFF
cdr3_nt: TGCGCCAGCAGCCACCTCGGACTAGCGGTCGATGATCAGTTCTTC

d_call: -
clone_size: few
j_call: TRBJ2-7
v_call: TRBV13
cdr3_aa: CASSSQRPKGTYEQYF
cdr3_nt: TGTGCCAGCTCCTCCCAGAGACCCAAAGGCACCTACGAGCAATACTTC

d_call: -
clone_size: -
j_call: TRBJ2-5
v_call: TRBV14
cdr3_aa: CSSSRTGASVPYF
cdr3_nt: TGTTCCAGCAGCCGCACCGGGGCTAGCGTTCCTTACTTC

d_call: -
clone_size: -
j_call: TRBJ1-2
v_call: TRBV11-2
cdr3_aa: CASSQRGVRGYTF
cdr3_nt: TGTGCCAGCAGCCAAAGAGGGGTTAGGGGCTACACCTTT

d_call: -
clone_size: -
j_call: TRBJ2-7
v_call: TRBV14
cdr3_aa: CASSQDQDSGESREQYF
cdr3_nt: TGTGCCAGCAGCCAAGATCAGGACTCTGGGGAATCTCGCGAGCAGTACTTC